Below, 15 T cell receptor beta chains from the same sample are listed, as sequenced in a study of T cells in Graves' hyperthyroidism and ophthalmopathy (dated by TCRdb to between 2018 and 2021). Libraries were constructed by multiplex PCR. Reads for this sample came from an Illumina HiSeq 2000. Amplification of TCR beta CDR3 regions was carried out from RNA transcripts. The first round of RT-PCR for the TCR CDR3 was performed with the HTBI primer set and the Qiagen OneStep RT-PCR kit. TCRdb redid the processing of the public reads, applying fastp at Q25 and MiXCR, and retained in-frame beta chains. Entries that share a CDR3 protein sequence are merged under the most common genes and DNA. Counted in this sample were about 480,000 distinct CDR3 sequences; less than 25% of them appeared once. The ten most abundant clones make up about 53% of the sample. Material for sequencing was blood. These receptors were collected from a woman between 65 and 79 years old with Graves' ophthalmopathy.

This sequence joins TRBV7-6 and TRBJ2-3, with 7 bases matching TRBD2. Trimming cost V 5 bases and J 6 bases; bases outside gene matches: 8. CDR3 size: 14 residues. Germline CDR1 reads SGHVS; CDR2 reads FNYEAQ. CDR3 bases: TGTGCCAGCAGCCTACGGACTAGTGCCGATACGCAGTATTTT. It codes for CASSLRTSADTQYF.

V and J are TRBV29-1 and TRBJ2-3; 8 bases are a match to TRBD1. This CDR3 has 16 amino acids. The germline gives CDR1 SQVTM, CDR2 ANQGSEA. V lost 3 bases, J lost 0 bases, and 8 bases stayed unmatched. Here the CDR3 reads CSVDGDRTSSTDTQYF. CDR3 DNA: TGCAGCGTTGACGGGGACAGGACTTCTAGCACAGATACGCAGTATTTT.

In its sample, this clonotype was seen many times. The chain links TRBV6-5 to TRBJ2-3, with TRBD1 identical over 9 bases. The germline CDR1 and CDR2 sequences are MNHEY and SVGAGI. J was trimmed by 6 bases and V by 2 bases; bases with no gene match: 3. The CDR3 consists of 14 residues. CDR3 residues: CASSYGTGHDTQYF. The DNA of the CDR3 is TGTGCCAGCAGTTACGGGACAGGGCACGATACGCAGTATTTT.

Worth noting for this clonotype: Given a much more abundant clone one base away, this may be a read error. The chain carries TRBV28 and TRBJ1-1; 8 bases agree with TRBD1. Germline lookup yields CDR1 MDHEN and CDR2 SYDVKM. The ends lost 5 bases at V and 1 base at J; junction bases unmatched: 3. The CDR3 is made up of 14 amino acids. The CDR3 protein is CASSDRGKNTEAFF. DNA of the CDR3: TGTGCCAGCAGTGACAGGGGCAAGAACACTGAAGCTTTCTTT.

V is TRBV11-1 and J is TRBJ2-1, with 9 bases matching TRBD2. The CDR3 extends over 14 amino acids. Germline-derived CDR1 and CDR2 are SGHAT and FQDESV (reference sequence). Losses at the gene ends were 1 base for V and 5 bases for J; bases not matched to a gene: 0. The CDR3 spells CASSLGGRDNEQFF. In DNA form, the CDR3 reads TGTGCCAGCAGCTTAGGCGGGAGGGACAATGAGCAGTTCTTC.

This clonotype was seen a few times. The gene calls are TRBV6-9 and TRBJ2-7; D may correspond to TRBD1 or TRBD2 (5 bases each). CDR3 length: 17 amino acids. Deletions cut 3 bases from V and 2 bases from J, with 20 bases between. Germline CDR1 reads MNHGY; CDR2 reads SVAAGI. DNA for the CDR3: TGTGCCAGCAGTTACGTGAGATTCCAGGGACCAACCTACGAGCAGTACTTC. Translated, it gives CASSYVRFQGPTYEQYF.

The chain has TRBV5-8 and TRBJ2-1; TRBD2 matches 13 bases. V lost 4 bases and J lost 7; bases outside the gene matches: 5. Germline V lookup: CDR1 SGHTS, CDR2 YDEGEE. The CDR3 sequence is 15 residues long. CDR3 DNA sequence: TGTGCCAGCAGCGTCGGACTAGCGGGAGTTAATGAGCAGTTCTTC. This gives the protein CASSVGLAGVNEQFF. Together with reference TRBV5-8 and TRBJ2-1, the CDR3 gives the full variable domain: EAGVTQSPTHLIKTRGQQATLRCSPISGHTSVYWYQQALGLGLQFLLWYDEGEERNRGNFPPRFSGRQFPNYSSELNVNALELEDSALYLCASSVGLAGVNEQFFGPGTRLTVL.

This clonotype has a count of ten or more. This chain joins TRBV2 and TRBJ1-1, with a possible D match to TRBD1 (5 bases). The germline gives CDR1 SNHLY, CDR2 FYNNEI. The CDR3 runs 13 residues. Trimming stripped 6 bases from V and 7 bases from J, with 15 bases between. CDR3 sequence: CASRYGTGGEAFF. CDR3 nucleotide sequence: TGTGCCAGCAGGTATGGAACAGGAGGTGAAGCTTTCTTT.

The J gene is TRBJ1-2, the V gene TRBV5-8, with a weak D call TRBD1 (6 bases). Germline CDR1 and CDR2: SGHTS and YDEGEE. Trimming took off 1 base at V and 8 bases at J, with 21 bases between the two ends. The CDR3 loop spans 16 amino acids. The CDR3: CASSLSTGTSYGGYTF. The DNA for the CDR3 is TGTGCCAGCAGCTTGAGTACCGGGACAAGCTATGGGGGCTACACCTTC.

The chain links TRBV25-1 to TRBJ2-3; D possibly uses TRBD1 or TRBD2 (5 bases each). The CDR3 consists of 13 residues. Trimming took 2 bases from V and 4 from J, leaving 7 bases between them. Germline V lookup: CDR1 MGHDK, CDR2 SYGVNS. The CDR3 reads CASSEPGPDTQYF. In DNA, the CDR3 is TGTGCCAGCAGTGAACCGGGACCAGATACGCAGTATTTT.

This clonotype showed up many times. The V and J genes are TRBV28 and TRBJ2-5, with 9 bases that match TRBD2. CDR3 length: 14 residues. The V and J ends lost 10 bases and 4 bases, in that order; junction bases with no gene match: 10. The V gene's germline CDR1 is MDHEN and CDR2 SYDVKM. CDR3 DNA sequence: TGTGCCAACGCTAGGGCGGGAGGGGGAGAGACCCAGTACTTC. This encodes CANARAGGGETQYF.

This clonotype was picked up many times. CDR3 amino acids: CASSLMGRGYNEQFF. Written as DNA, the CDR3 is TGTGCCAGCAGCTTAATGGGACGGGGCTACAATGAGCAGTTCTTC. V is TRBV7-3 and J is TRBJ2-1, with D possibly called TRBD1 or TRBD2 (5 bases each). V lost 1 base, J lost 3 bases, and 10 bases lay in between. Germline CDR1 is SGHTA and CDR2 is FQGTGA. This CDR3 is 15 amino acids long. Full variable domain (rest looked up from reference TRBV7-3 and TRBJ2-1): GAGVSQTPSNKVTEKGKYVELRCDPISGHTALYWYRQSLGQGPEFLIYFQGTGAADDSGLPNDRFFAVRPEGSVSTLKIQRTERGDSAVYLCASSLMGRGYNEQFFGPGTRLTVL.

This clonotype has only a few counts. The genes are TRBV10-3 and TRBJ1-5; TRBD1 might be the D (6 bases). V was pared by 1 base and J by 7 bases, with 14 bases between. In germline, CDR1 is ENHRY, CDR2 SYGVKD. The CDR3 contains 15 residues. CDR3 coding DNA: TGTGCCATCAGTGAGTTCTCGGCAGGGGAACAGCCCCAGCATTTT. Amino acid sequence: CAISEFSAGEQPQHF.

The rearrangement joins TRBV15 to TRBJ2-7; a possible D gene is TRBD1 (6 bases). This CDR3 spans 14 amino acids. From germline, CDR1 is LNHNV and CDR2 YYDKDF (reference sequence). Deletions cut 0 bases from V and 6 bases from J, with 12 bases between. CDR3 amino acids: CATSRDWGHGEQYF. Here the CDR3 DNA reads TGTGCCACCAGCAGAGATTGGGGACACGGCGAGCAGTACTTC.

This chain connects TRBV30 to TRBJ1-1; 8 nucleotides line up with TRBD1. The germline gives CDR1 GTSNPN, CDR2 SVGIG (reference sequence). V dropped 7 bases and J dropped 0; count of bases not matched to a gene: 7. This CDR3 has 14 amino acids. CDR3 region: CASRGLRMNTEAFF. The CDR3 DNA reads TGTGCCTCCAGGGGGCTTCGAATGAACACTGAAGCTTTCTTT.